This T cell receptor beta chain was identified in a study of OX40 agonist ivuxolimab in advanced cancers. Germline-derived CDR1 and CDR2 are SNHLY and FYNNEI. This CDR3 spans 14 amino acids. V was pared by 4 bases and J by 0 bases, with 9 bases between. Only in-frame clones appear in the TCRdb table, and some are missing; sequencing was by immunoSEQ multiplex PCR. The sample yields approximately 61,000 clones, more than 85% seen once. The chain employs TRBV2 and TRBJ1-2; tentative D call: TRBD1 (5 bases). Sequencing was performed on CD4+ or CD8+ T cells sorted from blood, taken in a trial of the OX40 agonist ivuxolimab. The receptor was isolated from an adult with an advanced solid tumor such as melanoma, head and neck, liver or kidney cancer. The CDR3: CASSAGTANYGYTF. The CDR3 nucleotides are TGTGCCAGCAGTGCCGGGACGGCTAACTATGGCTACACCTTC.